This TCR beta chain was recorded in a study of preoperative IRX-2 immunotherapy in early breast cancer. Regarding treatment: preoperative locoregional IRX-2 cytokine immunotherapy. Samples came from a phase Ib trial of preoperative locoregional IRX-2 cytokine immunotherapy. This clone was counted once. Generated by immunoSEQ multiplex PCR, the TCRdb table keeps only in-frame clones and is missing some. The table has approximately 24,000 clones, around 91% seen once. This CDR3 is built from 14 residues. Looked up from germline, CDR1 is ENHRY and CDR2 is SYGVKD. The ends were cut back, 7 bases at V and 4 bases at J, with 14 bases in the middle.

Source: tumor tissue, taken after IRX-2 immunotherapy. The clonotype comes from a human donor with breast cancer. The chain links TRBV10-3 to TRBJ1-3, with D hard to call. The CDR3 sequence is CAITKDPGGNTIYF. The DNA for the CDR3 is TGTGCCATCACCAAGGATCCGGGGGGAAACACCATATATTTT.